In this sample, the clone carrying this T cell receptor beta chain turned up once. This sample stems from a study of CD8+ T cells in alopecia areata. Documented treatment: oral pan-JAK inhibitor, 5-10 mg twice daily. Peripheral blood, together with lesional scalp punch biopsies, was collected from alopecia areata patients. Investigators isolated RNA and reverse transcribed it into cDNA to act as the sequencing template. Some clones are missing from TCRdb's copy, which holds only in-frame ones; the method was immunoSEQ multiplex PCR. The sample carries 200,000 or so clones, more than 45% recorded once. The germline CDR1 and CDR2 sequences are SGDLS and YYNGEE. The length of the CDR3 is 15 residues. Trimming shortened V by 3 bases and J by 2 bases, and 12 bases separated the two germline ends.

This sequence joins TRBV9 and TRBJ1-5; D is unclear. The TCR originated in a human donor with alopecia areata. The source material was CD4+ T cells sorted from blood, sampled at week 24, from a patient treated with tofacitinib. Written as DNA, the CDR3 is TGTGCCAGCAGCGCCGGACCCTGGGGCAATCAGCCCCAGCATTTT. Amino acid sequence: CASSAGPWGNQPQHF.